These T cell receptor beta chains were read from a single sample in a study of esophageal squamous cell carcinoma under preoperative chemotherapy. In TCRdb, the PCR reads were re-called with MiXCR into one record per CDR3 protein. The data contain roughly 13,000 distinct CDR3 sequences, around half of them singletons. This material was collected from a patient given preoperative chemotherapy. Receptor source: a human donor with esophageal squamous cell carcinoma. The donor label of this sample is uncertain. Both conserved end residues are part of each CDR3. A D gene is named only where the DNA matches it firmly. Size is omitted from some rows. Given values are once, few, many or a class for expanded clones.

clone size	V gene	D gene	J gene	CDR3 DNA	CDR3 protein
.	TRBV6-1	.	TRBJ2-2	TGTGCCAGCAGTGAACTGGTCACCGGGGAGCTGTTTTTT	CASSELVTGELFF
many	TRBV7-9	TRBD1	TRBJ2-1	TGTGCCAGCAGCAGCCCGACAGGGCTCAATGAGCAGTTCTTC	CASSSPTGLNEQFF
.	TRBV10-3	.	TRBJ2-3	TGTGCGGGGTTCAGAGCCTTGGACACGCAGTATTTT	CAGFRALDTQYF
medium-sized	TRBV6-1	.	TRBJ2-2	TGTGCCAGCAGGGCCGGGACTGGGAGAACACCCGGGGAGCTGTTTTTT	CASRAGTGRTPGELFF
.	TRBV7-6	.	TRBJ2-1	TGTGCCAGCAGCACAAAACCAAACTACGAGCAGTTCTTC	CASSTKPNYEQFF
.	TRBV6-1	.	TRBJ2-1	TGTGTCAGCAGCCAAGGCTCTTCCGAGCAGTTCTTC	CVSSQGSSEQFF
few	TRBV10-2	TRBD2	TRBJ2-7	TGCGCCAGCACGGCAACCGGGACTAGCGGGATTGGGCAGTACTTC	CASTATGTSGIGQYF
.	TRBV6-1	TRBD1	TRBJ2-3	TGTGCCAGCAGCCAGGGACAGAAATTAGTAGATACGCAGTATTTT	CASSQGQKLVDTQYF
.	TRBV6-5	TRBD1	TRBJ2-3	TGTGCCAGCAGTTTCACGGGACAGATCACAGATACGCAGTATTTT	CASSFTGQITDTQYF
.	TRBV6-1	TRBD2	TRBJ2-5	TGTGCCAGCGGGGGGCGGGGGGAAAGTGCCAAAAAGATCCAGTACTTC	CASGGRGESAKKIQYF
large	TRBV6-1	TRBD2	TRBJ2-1	TGTGCCAGCAGATCTAGCGGGAGTAGGAATGAGCAGTTCTTC	CASRSSGSRNEQFF
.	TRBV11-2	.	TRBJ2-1	TGTGCCAGCAGCTTTCTTGGAACGAGCTCCTACGAGCAGTTCTTC	CASSFLGTSSYEQFF
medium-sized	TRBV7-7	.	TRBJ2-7	TGTGCTAGCAGCTTAGACGCAGGGACGGGCTACGAGCAGTACTTC	CASSLDAGTGYEQYF
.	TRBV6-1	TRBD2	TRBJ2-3	TGTGCCAGCAGTGTAGCGGGGGGGAAGGCCACAGATACGCAGTATTTT	CASSVAGGKATDTQYF
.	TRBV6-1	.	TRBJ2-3	TGTGCCAGCAGTGAGGCTTGGGGCACAGATAAGCAGTATTTT	CASSEAWGTDKQYF
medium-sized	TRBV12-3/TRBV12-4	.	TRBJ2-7	TGTGCCAGCAGTTTGAGGAACTACGAGCAGTACTTC	CASSLRNYEQYF
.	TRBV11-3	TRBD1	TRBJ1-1	TGTGCCAGCAGCTTTCGACAGGGGACTGAAGCTTTCTTT	CASSFRQGTEAFF
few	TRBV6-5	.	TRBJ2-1	TGTGCCAGCAGTTACGAAAATGAGCAGTTCTTC	CASSYENEQFF
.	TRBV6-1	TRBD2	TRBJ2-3	TGTGCCAGCATCCCAGGGACTAGCGGGAGAAATGAGCAGTTTTTT	CASIPGTSGRNEQFF
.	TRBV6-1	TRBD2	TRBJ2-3	TGTGCCAGCAGGGTAACTAGCGGGTTGGATACGCAGTATTTT	CASRVTSGLDTQYF
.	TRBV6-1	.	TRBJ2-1	TGTGCCAGCAGTCAGTCTGGACAGGCCTTGGGGAGGAGGTACGAGCAGTTCTTC	CASSQSGQALGRRYEQFF
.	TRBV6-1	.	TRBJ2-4	TGTGCCACGGGTGAGAGAGCCAAAAACACGCAGTACTTT	CATGERAKNTQYF
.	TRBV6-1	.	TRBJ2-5	TGTGCCAGCAGGGAGGGTGTGGGGGGTGACACAGAGACCCAGTACTTC	CASREGVGGDTETQYF
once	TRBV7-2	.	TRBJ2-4	TGTGCCAGCAGCGAGGGGATAGGGGGTGGGAGCCAAGAGACGCAGTATTTC	CASSEGIGGGSQETQYF
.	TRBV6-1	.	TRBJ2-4	TGTCCGAGCAGTGAATTGGGGGGAAGCGACAAAGACACGCAGTACTTC	CPSSELGGSDKDTQYF
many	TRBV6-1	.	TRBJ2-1	TGTGCCAGCAGGGGATTTGGGGGAAGCGACAAAGAGACGCAGTATTTC	CASRGFGGSDKETQYF
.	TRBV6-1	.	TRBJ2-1	TGTGCCAGCAGTGAATTAAGCTACGAGCAGTTCTTC	CASSELSYEQFF
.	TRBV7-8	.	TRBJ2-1	TGTGCCAGCAGCCCACTCAACAGACCTAAGCTCGATGAGCAGTTCTTC	CASSPLNRPKLDEQFF
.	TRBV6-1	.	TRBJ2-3	TGTGCCAGCAGGGAATTTTGGGGCCGCGACACAGATACGCAGTATTTC	CASREFWGRDTDTQYF
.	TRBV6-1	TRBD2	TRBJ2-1	TGTGCCAGCAGTGGGACTAGCGGGAATCATGAGCAGTTCTTC	CASSGTSGNHEQFF
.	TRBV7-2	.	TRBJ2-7	TGTGCCAGCACCATGGCCCTCGGGCCCTACTACGAGCAGTACTTC	CASTMALGPYYEQYF
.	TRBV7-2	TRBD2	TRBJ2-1	TGTGCCAGCAGCCTAACGGGACTAGTGGGAGTGAGCAATGAGCAGTTCTTC	CASSLTGLVGVSNEQFF
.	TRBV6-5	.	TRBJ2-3	TGTGCCAGCAGTTCGAGCTACATGGGACTGTATTTT	CASSSSYMGLYF
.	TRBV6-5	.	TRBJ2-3	TGTGCCAGCAGTTACCAGGGGCCGTTTGGCACAGATACGCAGTATTTC	CASSYQGPFGTDTQYF
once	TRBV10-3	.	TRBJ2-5	TGTGCGGGCAACGGGGGCCGTGTCCAAGAGACGCAGTACTTC	CAGNGGRVQETQYF
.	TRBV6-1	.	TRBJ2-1	TGTGCCAGCAGTGCTAGACTAGTAGTGACCTCAGATGAGCAGTTCTTC	CASSARLVVTSDEQFF
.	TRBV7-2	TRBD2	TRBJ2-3	TGTGCCAGCAGCTACGGACTAGCCCGGACAGATACGCAGTATTTT	CASSYGLARTDTQYF
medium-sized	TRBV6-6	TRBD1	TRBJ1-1	TGTGCCAGCAGTTACTCGGGACAGGGCACTGAAGCTTTCTTT	CASSYSGQGTEAFF
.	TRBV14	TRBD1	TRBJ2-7	TGTGCCAGCAGCCAAGTGGTTAAGGGGGCCTTTAGCTACGAGCAGTACTTC	CASSQVVKGAFSYEQYF
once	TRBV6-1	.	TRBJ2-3	TGTGCCAGCGGGGGGCTTGGGGGCCGCTACCAAGAGACGCAGTACTTT	CASGGLGGRYQETQYF
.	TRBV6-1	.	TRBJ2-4	TGTGCCAGCAGGGGGGGGCGGGAAAATGCCAAAAACATTCAGTACTTC	CASRGGRENAKNIQYF
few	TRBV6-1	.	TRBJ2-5	TGTGCCAGCAGCGCAAGCGGCCAAGAGACCCAGTACTTC	CASSASGQETQYF
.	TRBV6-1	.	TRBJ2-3	TGTGCGGGGAAAGGGGCGGATGGCCAAGAGACGCAGTATTTT	CAGKGADGQETQYF
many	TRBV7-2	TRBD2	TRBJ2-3	TGTGCCAGCAGCCACCCCGGCCAGCGGGGAGGGCAGTATTTT	CASSHPGQRGGQYF
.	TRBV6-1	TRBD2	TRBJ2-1	TGTGCCAGCAGCGGGGTAGCGGGTGTGTCCTACAATGCGCAGTTCTTT	CASSGVAGVSYNAQFF
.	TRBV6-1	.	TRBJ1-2	TGTGCCAGCAGCAAAAGGGGGACACTAGCTAACTATGGCTACACCTTC	CASSKRGTLANYGYTF
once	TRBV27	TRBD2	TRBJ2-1	TGTGCCAGCAGTTTATCTAGCGGGAGGCCCAATGAGCAGTTCTTC	CASSLSSGRPNEQFF
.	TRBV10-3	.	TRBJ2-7	TGTGCCAGCTCAGTAGTCTACGAGCAGTACTTC	CASSVVYEQYF
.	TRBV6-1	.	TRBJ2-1	TGTGCCAGGGGCGTTGAGGGGATGGTCGGCGATGAGCAGTACTTT	CARGVEGMVGDEQYF
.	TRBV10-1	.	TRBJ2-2	TGCGCCAGCAGTGGAACAGGGTTTACCGGGGAGCTGTTTTTT	CASSGTGFTGELFF
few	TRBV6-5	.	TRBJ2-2	TGTGCCAGCAGTTTATCGGCGAACACCGGGGAGCTGTTTTTT	CASSLSANTGELFF
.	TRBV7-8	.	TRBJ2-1	TGTGCCAGCAGCTTTAGCGGAGTGTACACAAATGAGCAGTTCTTC	CASSFSGVYTNEQFF
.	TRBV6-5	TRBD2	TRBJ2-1	TGTGCCAGCAGTTGGCGGGGGGGCCGTACAGATACGCAGTTCTTC	CASSWRGGRTDTQFF
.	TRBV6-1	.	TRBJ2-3	TGTGCCAGCAAGCGGGCGGGGGCCACAAATACGCAGTATTTT	CASKRAGATNTQYF
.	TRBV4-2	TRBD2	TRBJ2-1	TGTGCCAGCAGCCAAGATCTGTCCTTCGGGGGACTAGCGGGAGATCGAGAGACCCAGTTCTTC	CASSQDLSFGGLAGDRETQFF
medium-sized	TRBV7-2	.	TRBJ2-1	TGTGCCAGCAGCTCCACATCCCCCGGGGCCCAGTTCTTC	CASSSTSPGAQFF
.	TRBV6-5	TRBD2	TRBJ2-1	TGTGCCAGCAGTTACTCGACTAGCGGGAGGTTCAAAAATGAGCAGTTCTTC	CASSYSTSGRFKNEQFF